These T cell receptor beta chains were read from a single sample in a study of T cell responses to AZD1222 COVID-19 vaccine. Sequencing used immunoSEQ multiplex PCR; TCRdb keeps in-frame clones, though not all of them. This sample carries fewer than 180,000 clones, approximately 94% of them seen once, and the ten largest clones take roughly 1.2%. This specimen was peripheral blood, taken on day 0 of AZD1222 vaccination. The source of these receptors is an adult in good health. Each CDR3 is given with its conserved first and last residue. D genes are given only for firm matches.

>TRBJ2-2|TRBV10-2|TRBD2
TGCGCCAGCAGTGAGTCGAGACTAGCGGGGACTACCGGGGAGCTGTTTTTT
CASSESRLAGTTGELFF
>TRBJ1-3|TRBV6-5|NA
TGTGCCAGCAGGTTTGGCGGAAACACCATATATTTT
CASRFGGNTIYF
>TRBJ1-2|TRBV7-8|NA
TGTGCCAGCAGCGACGGCCCAGATGGCTACACCTTC
CASSDGPDGYTF
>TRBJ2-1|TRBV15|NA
TGTGCCACCAGCTCGGGGGTAACGAGTGAGCAGTTCTTC
CATSSGVTSEQFF
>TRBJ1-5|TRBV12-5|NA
TGTGCTAGTGGTTTGGGGATGGGGGAAAGGGATCAGCCCCAGCATTTT
CASGLGMGERDQPQHF
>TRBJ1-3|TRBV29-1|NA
TGCAGCGTTCTCCAGGGACTCTCTGGAAACACCATATATTTT
CSVLQGLSGNTIYF
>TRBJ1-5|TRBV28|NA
TGTGCCAGCACCGAACAGGGTTTTAGCAATCAGCCCCAGCATTTT
CASTEQGFSNQPQHF
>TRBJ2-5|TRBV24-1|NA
TGTGCCACCAGTGATTTGCAAGCCCAAGAGACCCAGTACTTC
CATSDLQAQETQYF
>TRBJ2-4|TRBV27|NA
TGTGCCAGCAGTTTAAAGGGGCGGGTAATGGCGAACATTCAGTACTTC
CASSLKGRVMANIQYF
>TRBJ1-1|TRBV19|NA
TGTGCCAGTAGTATAGTGGGACTCCTTCCGGTGGCTTTCTTT
CASSIVGLLPVAFF
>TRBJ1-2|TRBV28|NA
TGTGCCAGCAGTCGGACAACGGGAGGCTACACCTTC
CASSRTTGGYTF
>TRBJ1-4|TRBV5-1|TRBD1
TGCGCCAGCAGCTCCCGGGACAGGGTATCTCATGAAAAACTGTTTTTT
CASSSRDRVSHEKLFF
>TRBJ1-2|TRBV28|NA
TGTGCCAGCAGGAGGGGTACAGCTGATGATTATGGCTACACCTTC
CASRRGTADDYGYTF